This TCR beta chain was obtained from a study of human T cells and chemical hapten exposure. In the study overall: A 2 cm by 2 cm inner upper arm patch received 2% DPC for sensitization.

Between the trimmed V and J ends, which lost 7 bases and 3 bases, there was a span of 13 bases. The length of the CDR3 is 14 residues. Germline lookup yields CDR1 LGHNT and CDR2 FRNRAP. TCRdb reprocessed the RACE reads with MiXCR, giving one entry per CDR3 protein. The data hold around 200,000 distinct CDR3 sequences, with 25% to 35% observed a single time. The time point denotes: pre-sensitization, week 0. Treatment reported: therapeutic diphenylcyclopropenone sensitization with weekly scalp DPC. Sequencing used whole blood, obtained in connection with sensitization to the hapten diphenylcyclopropenone (DPC). The receptor was isolated from a woman in her 30s with alopecia areata. Some clones in this sample may be carry-over from other donors' samples. The chain links TRBV12-5 to TRBJ2-1, with a weak D call TRBD2 (6 bases). Here the CDR3 reads CASAGGNLYNEQFF. CDR3 DNA sequence: TGTGCTAGTGCTGGCGGGAATCTCTACAATGAGCAGTTCTTC.